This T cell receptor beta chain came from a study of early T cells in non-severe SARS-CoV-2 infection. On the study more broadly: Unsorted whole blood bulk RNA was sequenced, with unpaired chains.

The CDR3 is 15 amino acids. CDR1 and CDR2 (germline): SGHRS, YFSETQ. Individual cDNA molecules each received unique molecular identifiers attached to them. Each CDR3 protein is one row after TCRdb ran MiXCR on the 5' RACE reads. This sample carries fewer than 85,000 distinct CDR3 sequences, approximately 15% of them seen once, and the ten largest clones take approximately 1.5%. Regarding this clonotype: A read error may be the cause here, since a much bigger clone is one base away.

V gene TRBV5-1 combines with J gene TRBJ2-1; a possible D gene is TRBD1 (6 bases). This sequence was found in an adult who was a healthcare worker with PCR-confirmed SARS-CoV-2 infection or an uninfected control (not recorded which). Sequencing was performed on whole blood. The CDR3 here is CAISSGTLPGNEQFF. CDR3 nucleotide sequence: TGCGCCATCAGCTCCGGGACACTCCCGGGGAATGAGCAGTTCTTC.